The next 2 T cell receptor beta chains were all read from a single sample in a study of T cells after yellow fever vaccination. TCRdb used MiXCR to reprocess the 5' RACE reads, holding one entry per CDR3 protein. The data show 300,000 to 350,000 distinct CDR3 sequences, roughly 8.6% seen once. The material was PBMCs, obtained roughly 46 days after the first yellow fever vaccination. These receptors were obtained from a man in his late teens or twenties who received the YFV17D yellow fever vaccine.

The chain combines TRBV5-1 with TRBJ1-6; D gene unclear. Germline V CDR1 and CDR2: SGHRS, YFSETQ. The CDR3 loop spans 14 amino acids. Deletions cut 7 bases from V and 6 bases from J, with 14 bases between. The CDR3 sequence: CASQASTPNSPLHF. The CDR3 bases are TGCGCCAGCCAGGCCTCGACCCCTAATTCACCCCTCCACTTT.

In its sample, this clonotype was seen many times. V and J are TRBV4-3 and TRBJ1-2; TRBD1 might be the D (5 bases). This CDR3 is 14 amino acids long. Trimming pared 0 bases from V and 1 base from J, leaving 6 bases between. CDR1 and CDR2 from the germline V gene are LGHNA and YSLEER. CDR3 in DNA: TGCGCCAGCAGCCAAGAAGACAGTAACTATGGCTACACCTTC. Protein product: CASSQEDSNYGYTF.